Following are 31 T cell receptor beta chains from one sample sequenced in a study of cytomegalovirus exposure and HLA in healthy donors. Repertoires were generated with immunoSEQ multiplex PCR, while TCRdb's copy carries only in-frame clones and drops some. The sample lists some 150,000 clones; roughly 90% were seen once. Sequencing was carried out using PBMCs. The receptor set was obtained from a man aged 18 to 29 in good health and CMV-seronegative.

CDR3 bases: TGTGCCAGCAGTTTAGGGCAGGGAAACAATGAAAAACTGTTTTTT. It translates to CASSLGQGNNEKLFF. The chain combines TRBV28 with TRBJ1-4; weak D call: TRBD1 (5 bases). V shed 2 bases and J shed 5 bases, with 12 bases lying between them. The V gene's germline CDR1 is MDHEN and CDR2 SYDVKM. The CDR3 contains 15 residues.

The CDR3 spells CASSPQGGYGYTF. The CDR3, as DNA: TGTGCCAGCAGCCCACAGGGGGGCTATGGCTACACCTTC. This chain connects TRBV7-9 to TRBJ1-2, with 8 bases that match TRBD1. There are 13 residues in the CDR3. V lost 5 bases, J lost 4 bases, and 3 bases stayed unmatched. Per germline, CDR1 SEHNR and CDR2 FQNEAQ (reference sequence).

V usage is TRBV6-1 and J usage is TRBJ2-5, with 9 bases that match TRBD1. The CDR3 consists of 13 residues. CDR1 is MNHNS and CDR2 is SASEGT in the germline V gene. Unmatched junction bases numbered 9, after V lost 11 bases and J lost 5 bases. CDR3 residues: CAGRTGVFETQYF. CDR3 DNA: TGTGCCGGGAGGACAGGGGTGTTTGAGACCCAGTACTTC.

CDR3 protein: CASRPGQGSYNEQFF. As DNA, the CDR3 is TGCGCCAGCAGGCCAGGACAGGGCTCCTACAATGAGCAGTTCTTC. The chain carries TRBV5-1 and TRBJ2-1; TRBD1 matches at 8 bases. This CDR3 has 15 amino acids. Germline V gene data show CDR1 as SGHRS and CDR2 as YFSETQ. Trimming took 5 bases from V and 0 from J; bases not matched to a gene: 4. Full variable domain (remainder filled in from reference TRBV5-1 and TRBJ2-1): KAGVTQTPRYLIKTRGQQVTLSCSPISGHRSVSWYQQTPGQGLQFLFEYFSETQRNKGNFPGRFSGRQFSNSRSEMNVSTLELGDSALYLCASRPGQGSYNEQFFGPGTRLTVL.

This clone was seen just once. This sequence joins TRBV5-1 and TRBJ2-3; 8 positions agree with TRBD1. CDR3 length: 17 residues. The V gene's germline CDR1 is SGHRS and CDR2 YFSETQ. V trimming: 2 bases; J trimming: 2 bases; junction bases outside the gene matches: 10. Here the CDR3 reads CASSLRTGRGSTDTQYF. The CDR3 nucleotides read TGCGCCAGCAGCTTACGGACAGGGCGGGGTTCCACAGATACGCAGTATTTT.

V usage is TRBV11-3 and J usage is TRBJ2-1; possibly TRBD2 for D (6 bases). CDR1 and CDR2 from the germline V gene are SGHNT and YENEEA. Trimming cost V 3 bases and J 4 bases, with 10 bases left between them. The CDR3 is 14 amino acids. CDR3 residues: CASSFSGGYNEQFF. The CDR3 DNA reads TGTGCCAGCAGCTTTAGCGGAGGGTACAATGAGCAGTTCTTC.

This chain connects TRBV25-1 to TRBJ1-1; D might be TRBD1 (5 bases). CDR3 length: 12 residues. The V gene's germline CDR1 is MGHDK and CDR2 SYGVNS. V lost 8 bases to trimming and J lost 7 bases, with 14 bases between them. CDR3 sequence: CASVDRALEAFF. The CDR3 region has the DNA TGTGCCAGCGTCGACAGAGCCCTTGAAGCTTTCTTT.

The chain uses TRBV7-9 and TRBJ1-3; no firm D call. This CDR3 has 16 amino acids. Germline CDR1 reads SEHNR; CDR2 reads FQNEAQ (reference sequence). V gave up 2 bases and J gave up 0 bases, with 11 bases separating them. CDR3 sequence (DNA): TGTGCCAGCAGCTTAATGGACTTCGGCTCTGGAAACACCATATATTTT. Its translation: CASSLMDFGSGNTIYF.

This chain uses TRBV11-2 with TRBJ2-7; 7 nucleotides line up with TRBD2. This CDR3 contains 15 residues. Germline V lookup: CDR1 SGHAT, CDR2 FQNNGV. V dropped 5 bases and J dropped 4; count of bases not matched to a gene: 11. The CDR3 sequence is CASSPSGRGDYEQYF. CDR3 bases: TGTGCCAGCAGCCCCTCGGGACGGGGGGATTACGAGCAGTACTTC.

This chain uses TRBV5-4 with TRBJ2-7; 9 bases are shared with TRBD2. CDR1 SGHNT and CDR2 YYREEE come from the germline V gene (reference sequence). The V segment lost 1 base and the J segment 3 bases; nucleotides outside the gene matches: 17. The CDR3 extends over 19 amino acids. The CDR3 protein is CASSLNLGVAGGLFYEQYF. The CDR3 DNA sequence: TGTGCCAGCAGCTTGAACCTCGGGGTGGCGGGGGGGCTCTTCTACGAGCAGTACTTC.

This clone was seen only once. This chain connects TRBV20-1 to TRBJ1-4; D is unresolved. CDR3 length: 11 amino acids. V lost 1 base to trimming and J lost 10 bases, with 7 bases between them. CDR1 and CDR2 from the germline V gene are DFQATT and SNEGSKA (reference sequence). The CDR3 sequence is CSARVPGKLFF. The CDR3 DNA reads as TGCAGTGCTAGAGTACCCGGAAAACTGTTTTTT.

The chain uses TRBV25-1 and TRBJ2-1; a weak D match, TRBD2 (6 bases). The CDR3 spans 13 residues. The germline gives CDR1 MGHDK, CDR2 SYGVNS. V was pared by 6 bases and J by 5 bases, with 11 bases between. CDR3 in amino acids: CASRGSGNNEQFF. CDR3 DNA sequence: TGTGCCAGCAGGGGTAGCGGCAACAATGAGCAGTTCTTC.

The chain links TRBV9 to TRBJ1-1; D might be TRBD1 (5 bases). CDR3 length: 13 amino acids. The V end lost 4 bases, the J end lost 5 bases, and 12 bases lay between the germline ends. Germline V lookup: CDR1 SGDLS, CDR2 YYNGEE. The CDR3 here is CASSPGRRTEAFF. The CDR3 DNA reads TGTGCCAGCAGCCCAGGGCGGCGGACTGAAGCTTTCTTT.

The V gene is TRBV23-1, the J gene TRBJ2-7, with 7 bases aligning to TRBD1. TRBV23-1 is flagged as an ORF with uncertain function. This CDR3 contains 15 residues. V shed 2 bases and J 7 bases; nucleotides not matched to a gene: 11. In nucleotides, the CDR3 is TGCGCCAGCAGTCAAACAGGGGTCCCAGTTTGGGAGCAGTACGTC. This encodes CASSQTGVPVWEQYV.

The chain is built from TRBV6-6 and TRBJ2-5, with D tentatively TRBD1 (5 bases). Trimming removed 7 bases from V and 5 bases from J, with 11 bases in between. The CDR3 loop spans 12 amino acids. The germline V gene has CDR1 MNHNY and CDR2 SVGAGI (reference sequence). The CDR3 DNA reads TGTGCCAGCACAGGGTATGGCGAGACCCAGTACTTC. Protein sequence: CASTGYGETQYF.

This chain joins TRBV30 and TRBJ1-2; the match to TRBD1 covers 7 bases. Losses at the gene ends were 3 bases for V and 0 bases for J; bases not matched to a gene: 13. Germline V gene data show CDR1 as GTSNPN and CDR2 as SVGIG (reference sequence). The CDR3 is made up of 17 amino acids. In nucleotides, the CDR3 is TGTGCCTGGAGGCAGACTCGGACAGGCGAAACTAACTATGGCTACACCTTC. It encodes CAWRQTRTGETNYGYTF.

The chain couples TRBV28 to TRBJ1-2; D remains ambiguous. Germline assignment: CDR1 MDHEN and CDR2 SYDVKM. CDR3 size: 11 residues. The V and J ends lost 3 bases and 4 bases respectively, with 3 bases between them. CDR3 loop: CASSLSYGYTF. CDR3 sequence (DNA): TGTGCCAGCAGTTTGAGCTATGGCTACACCTTC.

This chain uses TRBV9 with TRBJ1-2, with a tentative D call TRBD1 (5 bases). Germline V gives CDR1 SGDLS, CDR2 YYNGEE. Trimming shortened V by 0 bases and J by 7 bases, and 13 bases separated the two germline ends. The CDR3 has 14 amino acids. The CDR3 loop is CASSVDGRAAGYTF. CDR3 nucleotide sequence: TGTGCCAGCAGCGTAGACGGCAGGGCTGCTGGCTACACCTTC.

The chain is built from TRBV6-6 and TRBJ1-5; a possible D gene is TRBD1 (5 bases). V was cut by 5 bases and J by 2 bases, with 13 bases left in between. Germline loops: CDR1 MNHNY, CDR2 SVGAGI (reference sequence). The CDR3 runs 15 residues. For the CDR3, the DNA is TGTGCCAGCAGTCCAGGGTTTGGGGGCAATCAGCCCCAGCATTTT. Encoded protein: CASSPGFGGNQPQHF.

This clone was seen just once. The chain employs TRBV29-1 and TRBJ2-2; TRBD1 might be the D (5 bases). Trimming removed 0 bases at V and 6 bases at J, with 14 bases between. This CDR3 region has 15 residues. Germline loops: CDR1 SQVTM, CDR2 ANQGSEA. In DNA, the CDR3 is TGCAGCGTTGAAGATCTTTCAGGCAGGGCCGGGGAGCTGTTTTTT. It yields the protein CSVEDLSGRAGELFF.

This clone was recorded only once. This rearrangement joins TRBV5-4 to TRBJ2-2, with TRBD1 matching over 7 bases. Losses at the gene ends were 9 bases for V and 1 base for J; bases not matched to a gene: 3. Per the germline V gene, CDR1 is SGHNT and CDR2 is YYREEE (reference sequence). The CDR3 is 13 amino acids. CDR3 loop: CATQGRNTGELFF. CDR3 bases: TGTGCCACACAGGGGAGGAACACCGGGGAGCTGTTTTTT.

This chain connects TRBV6-6 to TRBJ2-3, with D perhaps matching TRBD2 (5 bases). Looked up from germline, CDR1 is MNHNY and CDR2 is SVGAGI (reference sequence). With 6 bases removed from V and 4 bases from J, the gap between germline ends came to 8 bases. The CDR3 totals 12 residues. As DNA, the CDR3 is TGTGCCAGCAGCCAACTAGCAGATACGCAGTATTTT. This encodes CASSQLADTQYF.

This chain connects TRBV7-7 to TRBJ2-7; D gene uncertain. Germline CDR1 is SSHAT and CDR2 is FNYEAQ (reference sequence). The CDR3 has 14 amino acids. Trimming cost V 5 bases and J 1 base, with 12 bases left between them. CDR3 sequence reads: CASSPGPGSYEQYF. The CDR3 DNA sequence: TGTGCCAGCAGCCCGGGTCCTGGATCCTACGAGCAGTACTTC. Combining the CDR3 with reference TRBV7-7 and TRBJ2-7 gives the whole variable domain GAGVSQSPRYKVTKRGQDVTLRCDPISSHATLYWYQQALGQGPEFLTYFNYEAQPDKSGLPSDRFSAERPEGSISTLTIQRTEQRDSAMYRCASSPGPGSYEQYFGPGTRLTVT.

The gene calls are TRBV5-1 and TRBJ2-5; D is perhaps TRBD1 (5 bases). Germline loops: CDR1 SGHRS, CDR2 YFSETQ. Trimming shortened V by 3 bases and J by 4 bases, and 13 bases separated the two germline ends. The length of the CDR3 is 14 residues. The CDR3 DNA reads TGCGCCAGCAGCTCTGGGGCGATCGGAGAGACCCAGTACTTC. Amino acids: CASSSGAIGETQYF.

This chain uses TRBV7-9 with TRBJ2-3; 10 positions match TRBD1. Germline V gene sequence: CDR1 SEHNR, CDR2 FQNEAQ (reference sequence). Germline trimming cut 5 bases from V and 3 bases from J; bases unmatched to any gene: 11. The CDR3 sequence is 17 residues long. CDR3 nucleotides: TGTGCCAGCAGCCTTAGACGGGGACAGGGGAGGACAGATACGCAGTATTTT. Residues: CASSLRRGQGRTDTQYF.

Only one count was recorded for this clone. The chain recombines TRBV19 with TRBJ2-2; 8 nucleotides match TRBD1. V lost 1 base and J lost 5; bases outside the gene matches: 6. CDR1 LNHDA and CDR2 SQIVND come from the germline V gene (reference sequence). The CDR3 loop spans 16 amino acids. This chain's CDR3 is CASSIVGTGGTGELFF. The CDR3 DNA follows: TGTGCCAGTAGTATAGTAGGGACAGGTGGTACCGGGGAGCTGTTTTTT.

This clone was recorded a few times. The rearrangement uses TRBV10-3 and TRBJ2-7; D gene uncertain. In germline, CDR1 is ENHRY, CDR2 SYGVKD. Trimming stripped 0 bases from V and 4 bases from J, with 4 bases between. The CDR3 runs 12 residues. CDR3 in amino acids: CAISESGYEQYF. Here the CDR3 DNA reads TGTGCCATCAGTGAGTCCGGTTACGAGCAGTACTTC.

This chain connects TRBV21-1 to TRBJ2-7; no check of the table's D call, TRBD2, against the DNA was made. TRBV21-1 is a listed pseudogene. The CDR3 contains 17 residues. CDR3 loop: CASSKKASRPYYYEQYV. In DNA, the CDR3 is TGTGCCAGCAGCAAAAAAGCCTCCAGACCTTACTACTACGAGCAGTACGTC.

This clone turned up a few times. The rearrangement uses TRBV12-5 and TRBJ2-1; D is possibly TRBD2 (6 bases). Trimming left V 6 bases short and J 5 bases short, with 14 bases between. CDR1 LGHNT and CDR2 FRNRAP come from the germline V gene. The CDR3 is 14 amino acids. The CDR3 DNA reads TGTGCTAGTGGCGGGACTCCCTTTGACAATGAGCAGTTCTTC. This translates into CASGGTPFDNEQFF.

The chain uses TRBV10-3 and TRBJ2-1, with 8 bases fitting TRBD1. The junction had 6 bases not matched to a gene; V was cut back by 3 bases and J by 14 bases. This CDR3 region has 12 residues. Per the germline V gene, CDR1 is ENHRY and CDR2 is SYGVKD. The CDR3 nucleotides are TGTGCCATCAGTGAAGCAGGGGGCTTGAAGTTCTTC. The encoded protein is CAISEAGGLKFF.

This clone has a handful of counts. This rearrangement joins TRBV6-5 to TRBJ1-2; a possible D gene is TRBD1 (5 bases). The germline V gene encodes CDR1 MNHEY and CDR2 SVGAGI. The length of the CDR3 is 13 residues. V lost 6 bases to trimming and J lost 3 bases, with 11 bases between them. CDR3 sequence (DNA): TGTGCCAGCAGGATCCAGGGCGACTATGGCTACACCTTC. Translating gives CASRIQGDYGYTF.